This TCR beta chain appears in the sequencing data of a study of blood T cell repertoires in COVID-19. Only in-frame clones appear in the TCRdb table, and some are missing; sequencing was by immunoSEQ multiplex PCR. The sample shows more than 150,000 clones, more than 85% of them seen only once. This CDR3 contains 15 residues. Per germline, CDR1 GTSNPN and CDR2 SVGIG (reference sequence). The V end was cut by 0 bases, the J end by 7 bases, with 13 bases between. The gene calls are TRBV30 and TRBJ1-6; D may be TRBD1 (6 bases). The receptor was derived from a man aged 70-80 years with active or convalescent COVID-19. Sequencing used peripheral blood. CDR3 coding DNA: TGTGCCTGGAGTGTAAACAGGGCTCTGAATTCACCCCTCCACTTT. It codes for CAWSVNRALNSPLHF.